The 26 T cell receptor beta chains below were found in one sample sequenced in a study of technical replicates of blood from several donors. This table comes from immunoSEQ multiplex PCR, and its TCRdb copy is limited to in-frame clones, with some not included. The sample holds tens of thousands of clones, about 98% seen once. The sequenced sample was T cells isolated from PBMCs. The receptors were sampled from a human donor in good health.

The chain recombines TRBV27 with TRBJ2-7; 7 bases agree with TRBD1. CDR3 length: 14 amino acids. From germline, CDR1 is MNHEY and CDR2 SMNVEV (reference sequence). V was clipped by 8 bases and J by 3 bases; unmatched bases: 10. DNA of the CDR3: TGTGCCAGCGGGACGGAGACAGGGATCTACGAGCAGTACTTC. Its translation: CASGTETGIYEQYF.

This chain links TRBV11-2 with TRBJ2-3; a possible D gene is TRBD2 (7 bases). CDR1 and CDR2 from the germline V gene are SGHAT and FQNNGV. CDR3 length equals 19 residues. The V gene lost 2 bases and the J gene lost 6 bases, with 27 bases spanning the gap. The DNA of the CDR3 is TGTGCCAGCAGCTTAAGGGGGGGGGACTTTGGGGATGTTCGGGATACGCAGTATTTT. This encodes CASSLRGGDFGDVRDTQYF.

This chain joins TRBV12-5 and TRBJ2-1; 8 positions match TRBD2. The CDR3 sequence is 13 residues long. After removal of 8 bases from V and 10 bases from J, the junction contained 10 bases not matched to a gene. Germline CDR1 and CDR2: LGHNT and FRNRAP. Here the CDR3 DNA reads TGTGCTAGTAGTGCAGCGGGAGTGAACGAGCAGTTCTTC. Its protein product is CASSAAGVNEQFF.

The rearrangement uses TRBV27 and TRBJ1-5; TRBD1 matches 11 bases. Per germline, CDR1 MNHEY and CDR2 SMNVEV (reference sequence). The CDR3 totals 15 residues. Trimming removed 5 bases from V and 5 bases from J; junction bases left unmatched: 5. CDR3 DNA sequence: TGTGCCAGCAGTGCACGGACAGGGGGCGATCAGCCCCAGCATTTT. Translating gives CASSARTGGDQPQHF.

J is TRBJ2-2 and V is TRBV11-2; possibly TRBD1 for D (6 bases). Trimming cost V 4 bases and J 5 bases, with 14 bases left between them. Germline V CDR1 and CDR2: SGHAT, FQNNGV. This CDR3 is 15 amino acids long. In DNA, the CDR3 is TGTGCCAGCAGCTACAGGGTTGGCATAACCGGGGAGCTGTTTTTT. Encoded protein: CASSYRVGITGELFF.

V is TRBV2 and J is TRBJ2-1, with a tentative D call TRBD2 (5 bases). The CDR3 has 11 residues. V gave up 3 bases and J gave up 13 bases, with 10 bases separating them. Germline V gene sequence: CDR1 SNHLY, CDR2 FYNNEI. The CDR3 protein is CASSEFPSQFF. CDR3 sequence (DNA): TGTGCCAGCAGTGAGTTTCCTAGCCAGTTCTTC. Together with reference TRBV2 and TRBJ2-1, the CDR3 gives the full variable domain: EPEVTQTPSHQVTQMGQEVILRCVPISNHLYFYWYRQILGQKVEFLVSFYNNEISEKSEIFDDQFSVERPDGSNFTLKIRSTKLEDSAMYFCASSEFPSQFFGPGTRLTVL.

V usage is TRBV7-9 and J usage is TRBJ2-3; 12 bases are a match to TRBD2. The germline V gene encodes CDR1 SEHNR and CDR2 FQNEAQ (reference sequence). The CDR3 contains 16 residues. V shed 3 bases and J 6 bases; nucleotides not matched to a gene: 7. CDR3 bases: TGTGCCAGCAGCTTTCGGGGACTAGCGGGCAAGGATACGCAGTATTTT. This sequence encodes CASSFRGLAGKDTQYF.

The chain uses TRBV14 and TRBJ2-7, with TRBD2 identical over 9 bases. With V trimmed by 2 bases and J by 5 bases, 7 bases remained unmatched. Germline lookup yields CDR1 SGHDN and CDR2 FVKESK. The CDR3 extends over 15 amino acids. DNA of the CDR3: TGTGCCAGCAGCCAAAACGGACTAGCGAGGGACGAGCAGTACTTC. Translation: CASSQNGLARDEQYF.

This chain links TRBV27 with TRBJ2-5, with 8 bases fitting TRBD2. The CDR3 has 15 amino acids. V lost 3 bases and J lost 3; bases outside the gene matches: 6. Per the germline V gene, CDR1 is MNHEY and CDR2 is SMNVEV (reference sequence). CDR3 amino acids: CASSFGGAGEETQYF. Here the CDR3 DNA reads TGTGCCAGCAGTTTCGGGGGGGCGGGAGAAGAGACCCAGTACTTC.

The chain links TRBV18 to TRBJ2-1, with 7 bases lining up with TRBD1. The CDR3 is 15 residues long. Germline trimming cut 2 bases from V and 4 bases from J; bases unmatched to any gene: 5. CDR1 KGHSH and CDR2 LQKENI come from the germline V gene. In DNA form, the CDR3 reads TGTGCCAGCTCACCAGGGTCAGGGGGTTACAATGAGCAGTTCTTC. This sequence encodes CASSPGSGGYNEQFF.

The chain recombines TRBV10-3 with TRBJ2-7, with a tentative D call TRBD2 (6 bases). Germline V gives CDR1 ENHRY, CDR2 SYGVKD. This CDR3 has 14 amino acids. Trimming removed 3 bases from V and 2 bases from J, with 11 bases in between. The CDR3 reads CAISDGGLTYEQYF. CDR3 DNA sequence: TGTGCCATCAGTGATGGTGGACTAACCTACGAGCAGTACTTC.

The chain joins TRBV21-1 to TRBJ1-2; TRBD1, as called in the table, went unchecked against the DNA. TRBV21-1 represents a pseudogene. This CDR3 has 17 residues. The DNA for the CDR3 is TGTGCCAGCAGCAAAGCGGAGCCGACCGGGACAGGGGTCGGCTACACCTTC. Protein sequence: CASSKAEPTGTGVGYTF.

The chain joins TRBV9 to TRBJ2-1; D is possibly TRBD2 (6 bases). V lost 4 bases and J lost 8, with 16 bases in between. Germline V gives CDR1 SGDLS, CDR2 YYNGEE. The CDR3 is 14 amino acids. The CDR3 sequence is CASSFSDRRDEQFF. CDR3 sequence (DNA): TGTGCCAGCAGCTTCTCGGACCGGAGGGATGAGCAGTTCTTC.

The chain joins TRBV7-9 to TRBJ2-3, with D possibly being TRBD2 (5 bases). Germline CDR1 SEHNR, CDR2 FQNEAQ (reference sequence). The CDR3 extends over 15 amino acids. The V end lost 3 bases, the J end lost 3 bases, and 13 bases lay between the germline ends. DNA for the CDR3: TGTGCCAGCAGCTTGGATCTCACTAGGACAGATACGCAGTATTTT. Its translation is CASSLDLTRTDTQYF.

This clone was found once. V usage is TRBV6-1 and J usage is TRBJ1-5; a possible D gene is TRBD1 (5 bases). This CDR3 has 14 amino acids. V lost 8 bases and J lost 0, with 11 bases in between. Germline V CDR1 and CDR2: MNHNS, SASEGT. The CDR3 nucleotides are TGTGCCAGCGGGCAGGGCCATAGCAATCAGCCCCAGCATTTT. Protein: CASGQGHSNQPQHF.

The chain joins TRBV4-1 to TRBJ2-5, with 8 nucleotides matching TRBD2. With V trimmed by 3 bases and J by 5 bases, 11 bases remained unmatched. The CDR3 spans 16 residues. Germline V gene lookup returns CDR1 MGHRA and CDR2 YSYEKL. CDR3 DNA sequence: TGCGCCAGCAGCCATGCCATCGGGAGGGCCGCGGAGACCCAGTACTTC. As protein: CASSHAIGRAAETQYF.

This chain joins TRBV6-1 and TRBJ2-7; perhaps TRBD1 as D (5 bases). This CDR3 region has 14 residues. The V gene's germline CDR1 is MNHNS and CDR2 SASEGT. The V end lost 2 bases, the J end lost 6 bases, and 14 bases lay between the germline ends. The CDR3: CASSERAGWGEQYF. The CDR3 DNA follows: TGTGCCAGCAGTGAAAGGGCAGGGTGGGGCGAGCAGTACTTC.

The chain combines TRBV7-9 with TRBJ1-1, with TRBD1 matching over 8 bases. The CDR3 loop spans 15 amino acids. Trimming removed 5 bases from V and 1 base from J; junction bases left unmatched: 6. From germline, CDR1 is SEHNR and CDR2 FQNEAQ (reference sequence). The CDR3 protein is CASSKTGAKNTEAFF. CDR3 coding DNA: TGTGCCAGCAGCAAGACAGGGGCTAAGAACACTGAAGCTTTCTTT.

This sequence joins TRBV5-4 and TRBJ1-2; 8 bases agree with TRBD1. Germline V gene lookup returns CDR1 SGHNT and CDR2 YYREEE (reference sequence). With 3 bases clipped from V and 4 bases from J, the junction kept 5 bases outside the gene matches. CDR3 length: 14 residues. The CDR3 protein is CASSSRQGFYGYTF. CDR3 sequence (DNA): TGTGCCAGCAGCTCTAGACAGGGGTTCTATGGCTACACCTTC.

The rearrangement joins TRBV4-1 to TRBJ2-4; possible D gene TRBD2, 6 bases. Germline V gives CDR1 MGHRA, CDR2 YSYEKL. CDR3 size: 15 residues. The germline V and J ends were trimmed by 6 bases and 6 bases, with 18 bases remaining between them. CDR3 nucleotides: TGCGCCAGCAGTCCTAGTGGGGCGGGGTTAAACATTCAGTACTTC. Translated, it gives CASSPSGAGLNIQYF.

CDR3 coding DNA: TGTGCCAGCAGTGAAGCTCCGAGCAGGGCAAGTGGCTACACCTTC. Translating gives CASSEAPSRASGYTF. This chain links TRBV6-1 with TRBJ1-2; a weak D match, TRBD1 (5 bases). Germline-derived CDR1 and CDR2 are MNHNS and SASEGT. This CDR3 comprises 15 residues. Between the trimmed V and J ends, which lost 0 bases and 7 bases, there was a span of 15 bases.

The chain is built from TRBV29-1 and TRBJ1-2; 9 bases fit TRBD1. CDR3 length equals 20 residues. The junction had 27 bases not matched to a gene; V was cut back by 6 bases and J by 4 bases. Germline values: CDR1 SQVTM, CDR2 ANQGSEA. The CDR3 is CSVPGPTLTRTGDRGYGYTF. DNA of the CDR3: TGCAGCGTCCCGGGGCCCACCCTAACTAGGACAGGGGATAGAGGCTATGGCTACACCTTC.

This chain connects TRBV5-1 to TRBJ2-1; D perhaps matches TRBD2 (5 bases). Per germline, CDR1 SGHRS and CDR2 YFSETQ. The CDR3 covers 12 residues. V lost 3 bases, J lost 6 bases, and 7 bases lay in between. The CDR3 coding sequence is TGCGCCAGCAGCTCTGGAGGCAATGAGCAGTTCTTC. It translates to CASSSGGNEQFF.

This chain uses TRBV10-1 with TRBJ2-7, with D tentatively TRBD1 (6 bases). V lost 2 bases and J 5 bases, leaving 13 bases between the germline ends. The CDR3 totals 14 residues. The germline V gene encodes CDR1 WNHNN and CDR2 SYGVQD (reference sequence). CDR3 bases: TGCGCCAGCAGTGAGAGTTACAGGGTCGACGAGCAGTACTTC. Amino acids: CASSESYRVDEQYF.

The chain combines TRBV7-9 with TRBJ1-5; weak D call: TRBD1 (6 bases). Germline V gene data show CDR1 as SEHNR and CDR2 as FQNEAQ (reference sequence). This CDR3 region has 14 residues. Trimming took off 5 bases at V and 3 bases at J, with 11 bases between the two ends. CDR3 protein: CASSPGVHNQPQHF. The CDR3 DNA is TGTGCCAGCAGCCCAGGGGTACACAATCAGCCCCAGCATTTT.

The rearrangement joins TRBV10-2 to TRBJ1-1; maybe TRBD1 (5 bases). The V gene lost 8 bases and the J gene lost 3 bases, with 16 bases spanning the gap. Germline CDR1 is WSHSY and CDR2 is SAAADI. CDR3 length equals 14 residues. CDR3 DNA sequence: TGCGCCAGCGGAGTCGGGGGGGGAGACACTGAAGCTTTCTTT. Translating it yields CASGVGGGDTEAFF.